The rows below give T cell receptor beta chains drawn from one sample of a study of T cell responses to AZD1222 COVID-19 vaccine. Clones were read by immunoSEQ multiplex PCR, and TCRdb kept only the in-frame ones, dropping some. Of approximately 73,000 clones in the sample, around 84% were seen once. This specimen consisted of peripheral blood, obtained on day 0 of AZD1222 vaccination. The receptors shown here come from an adult in good health. Each CDR3 is given with its conserved first and last residue. A D gene is named only where the DNA matches it firmly. The listing skips clone size in some rows; elsewhere it reads once, few, many or a size class.

J gene: TRBJ1-1
V gene: TRBV6-2/TRBV6-3
D gene: TRBD1
clone size: .
CDR3 DNA: TGTGCCAGCAGCCTTCCCCTCAACAGGGGGATCGTGGGGAACACTGAAGCTTTCTTT
CDR3 protein: CASSLPLNRGIVGNTEAFF

J gene: TRBJ1-1
V gene: TRBV29-1
D gene: TRBD1
clone size: once
CDR3 DNA: TGCAGCGTTGAAGGAGCACAGGGGATCACTGAAGCTTTCTTT
CDR3 protein: CSVEGAQGITEAFF

J gene: TRBJ2-1
V gene: TRBV4-1
D gene: TRBD1
clone size: few
CDR3 DNA: TGCGCCAGCAGTCGCAACCATCTTAGGGGGCCGGGGGAGCAGTTCTTC
CDR3 protein: CASSRNHLRGPGEQFF

J gene: TRBJ2-1
V gene: TRBV7-9
D gene: TRBD1
clone size: .
CDR3 DNA: TGTGCCAGCAGCACCCCAGGGGGCGGTTACAATGAGCAGTTCTTC
CDR3 protein: CASSTPGGGYNEQFF

J gene: TRBJ1-4
V gene: TRBV7-9
D gene: .
clone size: .
CDR3 DNA: TGTGCCAGCAGCCCAAGACAGGACTTTAATGAAAAACTGTTTTTT
CDR3 protein: CASSPRQDFNEKLFF

J gene: TRBJ1-1
V gene: TRBV30
D gene: .
clone size: .
CDR3 DNA: TGTGCCTGGATTCTAAAGCGGGGGGCTGTCACTGAAGCTTTCTTT
CDR3 protein: CAWILKRGAVTEAFF

J gene: TRBJ2-5
V gene: TRBV9
D gene: .
clone size: few
CDR3 DNA: TGTGCCAGCAGCGTAGAATCGGGGAGCCAAGAGACCCAGTACTTC
CDR3 protein: CASSVESGSQETQYF

J gene: TRBJ1-1
V gene: TRBV9
D gene: TRBD1
clone size: .
CDR3 DNA: TGTGCCAGCAGCGCCCAAGGACAGGCGGGCACTGAAGCTTTCTTT
CDR3 protein: CASSAQGQAGTEAFF

J gene: TRBJ2-3
V gene: TRBV7-2
D gene: TRBD2
clone size: .
CDR3 DNA: TGTGCCAGCAGTTTCGGGACTAACACAGATACGCAGTATTTT
CDR3 protein: CASSFGTNTDTQYF

J gene: TRBJ1-2
V gene: TRBV11-1
D gene: .
clone size: many
CDR3 DNA: TGTGCCAGCAGCTTAGATCGGCAGAACTATGGCTACACCTTC
CDR3 protein: CASSLDRQNYGYTF

J gene: TRBJ2-5
V gene: TRBV4-1
D gene: .
clone size: .
CDR3 DNA: TGCGCCAGCAGCCAACTTACACAAGAGACCCAGTACTTC
CDR3 protein: CASSQLTQETQYF

J gene: TRBJ1-1
V gene: TRBV28
D gene: .
clone size: .
CDR3 DNA: TGTGCCAGCAGTTTACTCCGGGACGAAGCTTTCTTT
CDR3 protein: CASSLLRDEAFF

J gene: TRBJ1-2
V gene: TRBV12-3/TRBV12-4
D gene: .
clone size: .
CDR3 DNA: TGTGCCAGCAGCTGGGGAACTAACTATGGCTACACCTTC
CDR3 protein: CASSWGTNYGYTF

J gene: TRBJ1-2
V gene: TRBV5-1
D gene: .
clone size: .
CDR3 DNA: TGCGCCAGCAGCGACCCACGGGCGACCTTCTATGGCTACACCTTC
CDR3 protein: CASSDPRATFYGYTF

J gene: TRBJ1-2
V gene: TRBV18
D gene: .
clone size: .
CDR3 DNA: TGTGCCAGCTCACCACCTACGCTAAGGGGACCCGGCTACACCTTC
CDR3 protein: CASSPPTLRGPGYTF

J gene: TRBJ1-2
V gene: TRBV3-1/TRBV3-2
D gene: .
clone size: .
CDR3 DNA: TGTGCCAGCAGCCAAGAGAGGGGGTATAGAAATGGCTACACCTTC
CDR3 protein: CASSQERGYRNGYTF

J gene: TRBJ1-4
V gene: TRBV27
D gene: .
clone size: .
CDR3 DNA: TGTGCCAGCAGCTCGCAATGGGGGTGGAGGGCAACTAATGAAAAACTGTTTTTT
CDR3 protein: CASSSQWGWRATNEKLFF

J gene: TRBJ1-2
V gene: TRBV7-2
D gene: .
clone size: .
CDR3 DNA: TGTGCCAGCAGCCCGAGGCAGGGTGCTTATGGCTACACCTTC
CDR3 protein: CASSPRQGAYGYTF

J gene: TRBJ2-2
V gene: TRBV5-6
D gene: .
clone size: .
CDR3 DNA: TGTGCCAGCAGCTTTCCTTCGGGGGCGGGCACCGGGGAGCTGTTTTTT
CDR3 protein: CASSFPSGAGTGELFF

J gene: TRBJ2-5
V gene: TRBV30
D gene: TRBD1
clone size: .
CDR3 DNA: TGTGCCTGGAGTGTAAAGGGGGCGAGGGGGACCCAGTACTTC
CDR3 protein: CAWSVKGARGTQYF

J gene: TRBJ1-2
V gene: TRBV7-2
D gene: .
clone size: .
CDR3 DNA: TGTGCCAGCAGCTTCGTCGGGGGGGCTGCTAACTATGGCTACACCTTC
CDR3 protein: CASSFVGGAANYGYTF

J gene: TRBJ1-2
V gene: TRBV6-6
D gene: TRBD1
clone size: .
CDR3 DNA: TGTGCCAGCAGCTCAGGACAGGGAGGCTACACCTTC
CDR3 protein: CASSSGQGGYTF

J gene: TRBJ1-2
V gene: TRBV28
D gene: .
clone size: .
CDR3 DNA: TGTGCCATCAACTCCCTAGGGTACTATGGCTACACCTTC
CDR3 protein: CAINSLGYYGYTF

J gene: TRBJ1-1
V gene: TRBV14
D gene: TRBD1
clone size: .
CDR3 DNA: TGTGCCAGCAGCCAAGATCAGGGGGAGTACACTGAAGCTTTCTTT
CDR3 protein: CASSQDQGEYTEAFF

J gene: TRBJ1-4
V gene: TRBV7-2
D gene: TRBD1
clone size: .
CDR3 DNA: TGTGCCAGCAGCTCTTCCCCAGGGGGGGGAGGGGAAAAACTGTTTTTT
CDR3 protein: CASSSSPGGGGEKLFF

J gene: TRBJ2-7
V gene: TRBV28
D gene: .
clone size: .
CDR3 DNA: TGTGCCAGCAGTTTAAGGATTGGGGGGAAAAACTCCTACGAGCAGTACTTC
CDR3 protein: CASSLRIGGKNSYEQYF

J gene: TRBJ1-1
V gene: TRBV7-9
D gene: TRBD1
clone size: once
CDR3 DNA: TGTGCCAGCAGCTTATTAATGGGACAGGGGGAAGCTTTCTTT
CDR3 protein: CASSLLMGQGEAFF

J gene: TRBJ2-3
V gene: TRBV5-6
D gene: .
clone size: .
CDR3 DNA: TGTGCCAGCAGCTTCGGGAGTAGCACAGATACGCAGTATTTT
CDR3 protein: CASSFGSSTDTQYF

J gene: TRBJ1-1
V gene: TRBV19
D gene: .
clone size: .
CDR3 DNA: TGTGCCAGTAGAACACAGGTGAGCGGCACTGAAGCTTTCTTT
CDR3 protein: CASRTQVSGTEAFF

J gene: TRBJ1-6
V gene: TRBV28
D gene: .
clone size: .
CDR3 DNA: TGTGCCAGCAGTTTATGGGGGATTAATTCACCCCTCCACTTT
CDR3 protein: CASSLWGINSPLHF

J gene: TRBJ1-4
V gene: TRBV14
D gene: .
clone size: .
CDR3 DNA: TGTGCCAGCAGCCAAGATCGGGACCCTTCCGAAAAACTGTTTTTT
CDR3 protein: CASSQDRDPSEKLFF

J gene: TRBJ2-1
V gene: TRBV6-2/TRBV6-3
D gene: .
clone size: few
CDR3 DNA: TGTGCCAGCAGCCTCGACTATTACAATGAGCAGTTCTTC
CDR3 protein: CASSLDYYNEQFF

J gene: TRBJ1-1
V gene: TRBV6-5
D gene: .
clone size: .
CDR3 DNA: TGTGCCAGCGGTAGGCAGGGGCACTTTGAAGCTTTCTTT
CDR3 protein: CASGRQGHFEAFF

J gene: TRBJ2-1
V gene: TRBV7-3
D gene: TRBD2
clone size: .
CDR3 DNA: TGTGCCAGCAGCGAATCGAGCGGGGGGGCTTACAATGAGCAGTTCTTC
CDR3 protein: CASSESSGGAYNEQFF

J gene: TRBJ1-4
V gene: TRBV7-2
D gene: .
clone size: .
CDR3 DNA: TGTGCCAGCAGCTTCACTAATATCAATTCGGGTGAAAAACTGTTTTTT
CDR3 protein: CASSFTNINSGEKLFF

J gene: TRBJ2-7
V gene: TRBV10-1
D gene: .
clone size: .
CDR3 DNA: TGCGCCAGCAGCCCCCGACTAGGGGCTGGCTACGAGCAGTACTTC
CDR3 protein: CASSPRLGAGYEQYF

J gene: TRBJ1-2
V gene: TRBV3-1/TRBV3-2
D gene: .
clone size: .
CDR3 DNA: TGTGCCAGCAGCCAAGCGGGCCTCAGCTACACCTTC
CDR3 protein: CASSQAGLSYTF

J gene: TRBJ2-7
V gene: TRBV3-1/TRBV3-2
D gene: .
clone size: .
CDR3 DNA: TGTGCCAGCAGCCATAGGAGCGCCTACGAGCAGTACTTC
CDR3 protein: CASSHRSAYEQYF

J gene: TRBJ1-5
V gene: TRBV10-3
D gene: .
clone size: few
CDR3 DNA: TGTGCCATCAGTGAATCACAGGGAAGCAATCAGCCCCAGCATTTT
CDR3 protein: CAISESQGSNQPQHF

J gene: TRBJ2-5
V gene: TRBV19
D gene: TRBD2
clone size: few
CDR3 DNA: TGTGCCAGTAGTATCCTTACTAGCGGGCGGGAGACCCAGTACTTC
CDR3 protein: CASSILTSGRETQYF

J gene: TRBJ1-4
V gene: TRBV27
D gene: TRBD1
clone size: .
CDR3 DNA: TGTGCCAGCAGACGACAGGGGGCGGGCGAAAAACTGTTTTTT
CDR3 protein: CASRRQGAGEKLFF